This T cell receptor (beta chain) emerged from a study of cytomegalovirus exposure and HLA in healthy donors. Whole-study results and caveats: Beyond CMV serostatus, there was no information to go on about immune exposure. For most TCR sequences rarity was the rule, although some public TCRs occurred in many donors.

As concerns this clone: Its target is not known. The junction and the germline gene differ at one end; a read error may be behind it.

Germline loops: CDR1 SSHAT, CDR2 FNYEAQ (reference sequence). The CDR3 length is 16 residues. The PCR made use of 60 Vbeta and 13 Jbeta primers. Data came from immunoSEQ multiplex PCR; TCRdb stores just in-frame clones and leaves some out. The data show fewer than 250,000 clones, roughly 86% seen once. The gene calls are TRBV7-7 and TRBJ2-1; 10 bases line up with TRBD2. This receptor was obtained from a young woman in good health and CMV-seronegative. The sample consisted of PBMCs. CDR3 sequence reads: CASSRATSGLYNEQFF. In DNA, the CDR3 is TGTGCTAGCAGTCGGGCGACTAGCGGGCTCTACAATGAGCAGTTCTTC.